Shown below are 26 T cell receptor beta chains from a single sample sequenced in a study of metastatic and nonmetastatic thyroid tumors. All patients were untreated before thyroid surgery. With MiXCR, TCRdb called clones anew from the PCR reads. The sample yields about 19,000 clones, approximately 17% seen once. Sequencing input: blood. The receptors were sampled from a male donor with papillary thyroid cancer or a benign thyroid nodule (not recorded which). Some clones in this sample may be carry-over from other donors' samples.

This clone came up many times. This chain uses TRBV6-1 with TRBJ2-5; 7 nucleotides line up with TRBD1. Germline V CDR1 and CDR2: MNHNS, SASEGT. CDR3 size: 14 residues. The V gene end was trimmed by 6 bases and the J gene end by 4 bases; junction bases not matched to a gene: 8. The CDR3 loop is CASRKGARPETQYF. The CDR3 nucleotides are TGTGCCAGCAGAAAGGGGGCGAGACCAGAGACCCAGTACTTC.

This clone was counted many times. Possible read error: a much larger clone is one base away. In the same sample, other DNA sequences code for this CDR3. V gene TRBV6-2 or TRBV6-3 combines with J gene TRBJ1-5; D may be TRBD1 (5 bases). Germline-derived CDR1 and CDR2 are MNHEY and SVGEGT. Trimming pared 2 bases from V and 5 bases from J, leaving 13 bases between. The CDR3 extends over 15 amino acids. The CDR3 bases are TGTGCCAGCAGTTACACAGAGGGGATCTATCAGCCCCAGCATTTT. Translation gives CASSYTEGIYQPQHF.

This clone was recorded many times. Mismatch with germline at one junction end may stem from a read error. The chain joins TRBV7-7 to TRBJ2-2, with 7 bases fitting TRBD2. Germline lookup yields CDR1 SSHAT and CDR2 FNYEAQ (reference sequence). The CDR3 has 16 residues. The chain's CDR3 is CASSPRGAGWAGELFF. The CDR3 coding sequence is TGTGCTAGCAGCCCCCGAGGAGCGGGATGGGCCGGGGAGCTGTTTTTT.

The rearrangement joins TRBV4-2 to TRBJ2-1; 8 bases fit TRBD2. The ends lost 2 bases at V and 6 bases at J; junction bases unmatched: 9. The CDR3 loop spans 16 amino acids. The V gene's germline CDR1 is LGHNA and CDR2 YNFKEQ. This CDR3 is CASSQLGAGGSNEQFF. The CDR3 region has the DNA TGTGCCAGCAGCCAACTTGGGGCGGGAGGCAGCAATGAGCAGTTCTTC.

This clone was counted at least ten times. This may be a read error: a much more frequent sequence differs by one nucleotide. This sample includes further DNA sequences coding for the same CDR3. This chain joins TRBV19 and TRBJ2-2, with a possible D match to TRBD2 (6 bases). From germline, CDR1 is LNHDA and CDR2 SQIVND (reference sequence). The CDR3 is made up of 13 amino acids. CDR3 residues: CASSMGRGGELFF. CDR3 coding DNA: TGTGCCAGTAGTATGGGTCGGGGCGGGGAGTTGTTTTTT. Complete variable domain (other parts from reference TRBV19 and TRBJ2-2): DGGITQSPKYLFRKEGQNVTLSCEQNLNHDAMYWYRQDPGQGLRLIYYSQIVNDFQKGDIAEGYSVSREKKESFPLTVTSAQKNPTAFYLCASSMGRGGELFFGEGSRLTVL.

This clone was detected many times. The genes are TRBV5-1 and TRBJ2-1; D gene uncertain. The V end was cut by 0 bases, the J end by 5 bases, with 6 bases between. The CDR3 consists of 13 residues. The V gene's germline CDR1 is SGHRS and CDR2 YFSETQ. The CDR3, as DNA: TGCGCCAGCAGCTTGGGGCCAAACAATGAGCAGTTCTTC. As protein: CASSLGPNNEQFF.

There are many counts of this clone. The chain combines TRBV5-6 with TRBJ1-3, with D possibly being TRBD1 (6 bases). The CDR3 is made up of 15 amino acids. The V and J ends lost 2 bases and 1 base respectively, with 10 bases between them. Germline V gene lookup returns CDR1 SGHDT and CDR2 YYEEEE. In DNA form, the CDR3 reads TGTGCCAGCAGCTTCCCACAGGGATCTGGAAACACCATATATTTT. Protein: CASSFPQGSGNTIYF.

This clone was found many times. The chain's CDR3 is CAAQKANAGQGDDQPQHF. The CDR3 nucleotides are TGTGCCGCCCAAAAAGCAAATGCCGGACAGGGCGACGATCAGCCCCAGCATTTT. The V gene is TRBV6-5, the J gene TRBJ1-5; 8 positions match TRBD1. V lost 11 bases and J lost 5; bases outside the gene matches: 23. Germline V lookup: CDR1 MNHEY, CDR2 SVGAGI. CDR3 length equals 18 residues.

This clone was observed many times. V and J are TRBV4-2 and TRBJ2-2; TRBD1 agrees at 11 bases. Germline trimming cut 4 bases from V and 3 bases from J; bases unmatched to any gene: 7. This CDR3 is 17 amino acids long. Germline V gives CDR1 LGHNA, CDR2 YNFKEQ. The CDR3 loop reads CASSPGQGARDTGELFF. The CDR3 DNA follows: TGTGCCAGCAGCCCAGGACAGGGGGCGCGAGACACCGGGGAGCTGTTTTTT.

At least ten counts were recorded for this clone. The V and J genes are TRBV9 and TRBJ1-4; tentative D call: TRBD1 (6 bases). The CDR3 has 16 amino acids. V gave up 4 bases and J gave up 7 bases, with 20 bases separating them. Germline V lookup: CDR1 SGDLS, CDR2 YYNGEE. CDR3 loop: CASSFYLQGPSEKLFF. The CDR3 DNA reads TGTGCCAGCAGCTTTTACCTTCAGGGGCCCAGTGAAAAACTGTTTTTT.

At least ten counts were recorded for this clone. This chain joins TRBV5-5 and TRBJ2-7; D tentatively fits TRBD1 or TRBD2 (5 bases each). The CDR3 extends over 17 amino acids. Trimming removed 0 bases from V and 7 bases from J, with 23 bases in between. From germline, CDR1 is SGHKS and CDR2 YYEKEE (reference sequence). This CDR3 reads CASSLVAGTPSSGEQYF. As DNA, the CDR3 is TGTGCCAGCAGCTTGGTTGCAGGGACCCCAAGTTCTGGGGAGCAGTACTTC.

This clone was seen ten or more times. CDR3 coding DNA: TGTGCCAGCAGCTTGGGTAGCGGGAGTGAGCAGTTCTTC. Translated, it gives CASSLGSGSEQFF. This sequence joins TRBV11-1 and TRBJ2-1; 9 nucleotides align to TRBD2. The V segment lost 3 bases and the J segment 9 bases; nucleotides outside the gene matches: 3. In germline, CDR1 is SGHAT, CDR2 FQDESV (reference sequence). The CDR3 contains 13 residues.

This clone was recorded many times. The chain combines TRBV20-1 with TRBJ2-1, with 8 nucleotides matching TRBD2. The CDR3 has 14 residues. Per germline, CDR1 DFQATT and CDR2 SNEGSKA (reference sequence). The V segment lost 4 bases and the J segment 2 bases; nucleotides outside the gene matches: 4. The CDR3 here is CSAIGLAAYNEQFF. The CDR3 nucleotides read TGCAGTGCTATCGGACTAGCAGCCTACAATGAGCAGTTCTTC.

This clone was found many times. One end of the junction varies from germline; a read error may be responsible. The sample holds other DNA sequences that translate to the same CDR3. The chain carries TRBV5-6 and TRBJ2-1, with D perhaps TRBD2 (6 bases). The CDR3 has 14 amino acids. In germline, CDR1 is SGHDT, CDR2 YYEEEE. The CDR3 bases are TGTGCCAGCGCCCTTAGCGGATCCTACAATGAGCAATTCTTC. Translation: CASALSGSYNEQFF.

This clone has more than one count but fewer than ten. The V call is TRBV6-1, the J call TRBJ1-1; unclear D gene. This CDR3 region has 15 residues. The germline V and J ends were trimmed by 6 bases and 0 bases, with 14 bases remaining between them. Germline-derived CDR1 and CDR2 are MNHNS and SASEGT. CDR3 protein: CASSPPWEMNTEAFF. For the CDR3, the DNA is TGTGCCAGCAGCCCCCCTTGGGAGATGAACACTGAAGCTTTCTTT.

This clone was observed a few times. The chain couples TRBV27 to TRBJ1-4; the match to TRBD1 covers 10 bases. The CDR3 consists of 16 residues. V shed 3 bases and J 10 bases; nucleotides not matched to a gene: 11. Germline values: CDR1 MNHEY, CDR2 SMNVEV (reference sequence). The CDR3 bases are TGTGCCAGCAGTTTTATCGGCGGGACAGGGGAGGGAAAACTGTTTTTT. Translating gives CASSFIGGTGEGKLFF.

This sequence joins TRBV28 and TRBJ2-7; 8 bases match TRBD2. CDR1 and CDR2 (germline): MDHEN, SYDVKM. V dropped 1 base and J dropped 2; count of bases not matched to a gene: 7. The CDR3 contains 16 residues. The CDR3 is CASSLSLAELTYEQYF. CDR3 nucleotides: TGTGCCAGCAGTTTATCACTAGCGGAGCTTACCTACGAGCAGTACTTC.

This clone has ten or more counts. The rearrangement links TRBV15 to TRBJ1-1; D perhaps matches TRBD1 (5 bases). The V end was cut by 0 bases, the J end by 0 bases, with 17 bases between. This CDR3 spans 18 amino acids. CDR1 is LNHNV, CDR2 YYDKDF, per germline (reference sequence). DNA of the CDR3: TGTGCCACCAGCAGAGATGTTTGGGACCAATACATGAACACTGAAGCTTTCTTT. Its protein is CATSRDVWDQYMNTEAFF.

This clone was detected ten times or more. The rearrangement uses TRBV11-3 and TRBJ2-3; D ambiguous. The CDR3 is made up of 12 amino acids. V was clipped by 3 bases and J by 5 bases, with 6 bases between them. The V gene's germline CDR1 is SGHNT and CDR2 YENEEA. CDR3 region: CASSFSGDTQYF. In nucleotides, the CDR3 is TGTGCCAGCAGCTTTTCAGGAGATACGCAGTATTTT.

By share, this clone ranks as medium-sized. The rearrangement links TRBV4-1 to TRBJ2-7; 10 bases fit TRBD2. This CDR3 is built from 15 residues. V trimming: 0 bases; J trimming: 13 bases; junction bases outside the gene matches: 12. Germline V CDR1 and CDR2: MGHRA, YSYEKL. CDR3 sequence: CASSQDREREGRLYF. CDR3 nucleotides: TGCGCCAGCAGCCAAGATCGAGAGCGGGAGGGCCGATTATACTTC.

This clone qualifies as medium-sized. This chain joins TRBV12-3 or TRBV12-4 and TRBJ2-3; D uncertain. This CDR3 spans 11 amino acids. V lost 6 bases to trimming and J lost 6 bases, with 7 bases between them. For the CDR3, the DNA is TGTGCCAGCAGGCGATACGATACGCAGTATTTT. Protein: CASRRYDTQYF.

This clone was seen many times. This sequence joins TRBV7-2 and TRBJ2-1, with 12 bases that match TRBD1. V shed 5 bases and J 7 bases; nucleotides not matched to a gene: 9. CDR1 is SGHTA and CDR2 is FQGNSA in the germline V gene. The CDR3 covers 16 residues. CDR3 protein: CASSQPGTGGLNEQFF. As DNA, the CDR3 is TGTGCCAGCAGCCAACCCGGGACAGGGGGCCTGAATGAGCAGTTCTTC.

This clone was found many times. The V call is TRBV28, the J call TRBJ2-1; 9 bases are a match to TRBD1. The CDR3 loop spans 16 amino acids. Germline trimming cut 10 bases from V and 5 bases from J; bases unmatched to any gene: 15. Germline V gene sequence: CDR1 MDHEN, CDR2 SYDVKM. For the CDR3, the DNA is TGTGCCACCAGCACGTATCGGGGACAGGGAGACAATGAGCAGTTCTTC. Translating it yields CATSTYRGQGDNEQFF.

The chain is built from TRBV7-2 and TRBJ2-7; perhaps D is TRBD1 or TRBD2 (6 bases each). This CDR3 comprises 15 residues. The germline gives CDR1 SGHTA, CDR2 FQGNSA. Trimming left V 1 base short and J 3 bases short, with 13 bases between. The chain's CDR3 is CASSLGGGLFYEQYF. CDR3 DNA sequence: TGTGCCAGCAGCTTAGGAGGGGGGCTATTCTACGAGCAGTACTTC.

This clone was picked up many times. This chain connects TRBV5-1 to TRBJ1-5; D is undetermined. Germline CDR1 reads SGHRS; CDR2 reads YFSETQ. The CDR3 is 13 amino acids. Between the trimmed V and J ends, which lost 2 bases and 4 bases, there was a span of 7 bases. The CDR3 nucleotides read TGCGCCAGCAGCTTTCTCTCTAATCAGCCCCAGCATTTT. Translated: CASSFLSNQPQHF. The full variable domain, in which reference TRBV5-1 and TRBJ1-5 provide the parts outside the CDR3, is KAGVTQTPRYLIKTRGQQVTLSCSPISGHRSVSWYQQTPGQGLQFLFEYFSETQRNKGNFPGRFSGRQFSNSRSEMNVSTLELGDSALYLCASSFLSNQPQHFGDGTRLSIL.

This clone was observed at least ten times. J is TRBJ2-7 and V is TRBV4-1, with 9 bases lining up with TRBD1. Germline V lookup: CDR1 MGHRA, CDR2 YSYEKL. Trimming at V came to 0 bases and at J to 5 bases, leaving 11 bases not matched to a gene. The CDR3 contains 17 residues. The CDR3 loop is CASSQELSGTGLHEQYF. In DNA, the CDR3 is TGCGCCAGCAGCCAAGAATTGTCGGGGACAGGGTTGCACGAGCAGTACTTC.